The present T cell receptor beta chain was sequenced within a study of blood T cell repertoires in COVID-19. Study in general: Specimens from acute and convalescent COVID-19 originated in the United States, Italy and Spain.

Assay: immunoSEQ multiplex PCR; the TCRdb copy retains only in-frame clones and omits some. The table shows a few hundred thousand clones, with just under 85% occurring only once. Looked up from germline, CDR1 is LNHDA and CDR2 is SQIVND (reference sequence). The CDR3 length is 11 residues. The V and J ends lost 3 bases and 6 bases respectively, with 3 bases between them. This clonotype was sampled from a woman between 45 and 60 years old with active or convalescent COVID-19. The rearrangement links TRBV19 to TRBJ2-1; D call uncertain. Sequencing input: peripheral blood. CDR3 nucleotides: TGTGCCAGTAGTATCTCCAATGAGCAGTTCTTC. It encodes CASSISNEQFF.